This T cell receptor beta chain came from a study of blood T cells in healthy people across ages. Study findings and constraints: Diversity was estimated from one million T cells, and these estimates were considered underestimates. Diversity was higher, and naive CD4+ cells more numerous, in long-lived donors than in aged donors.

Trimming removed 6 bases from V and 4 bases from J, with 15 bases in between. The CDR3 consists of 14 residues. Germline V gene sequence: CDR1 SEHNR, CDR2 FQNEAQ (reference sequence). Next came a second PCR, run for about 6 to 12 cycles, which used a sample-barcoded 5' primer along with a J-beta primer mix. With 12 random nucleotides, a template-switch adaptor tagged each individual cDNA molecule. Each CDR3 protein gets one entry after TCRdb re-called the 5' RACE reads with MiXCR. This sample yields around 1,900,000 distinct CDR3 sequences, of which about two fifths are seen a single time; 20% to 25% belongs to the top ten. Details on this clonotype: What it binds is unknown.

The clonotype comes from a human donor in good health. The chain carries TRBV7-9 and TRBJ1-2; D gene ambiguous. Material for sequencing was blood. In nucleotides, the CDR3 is TGTGCCAGCAGAGAGCCCGCGGGTCCCTATGGCTACACCTTC. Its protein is CASREPAGPYGYTF.